A single sample is the source of the 22 T cell receptor beta chains below, sequenced in a study of T cell clonality in common variable immunodeficiency. Data came from immunoSEQ multiplex PCR; TCRdb stores just in-frame clones and leaves some out. This sample carries about 64,000 clones, none of them present only once. Material: peripheral blood mononuclear cells. Receptors were obtained from a person aged 18 to 75 in good health.

Concerning this clone: The read halts 3 residues ahead of the CDR3 end, with the missing end drawn from the germline J gene. V is TRBV19 and J is TRBJ1-5; 8 bases line up with TRBD1. Germline CDR1 LNHDA, CDR2 SQIVND (reference sequence). V lost 4 bases and J lost 5; bases outside the gene matches: 7. This CDR3 comprises 15 residues. Partial CDR3 DNA: TGTGCCAGTAGTACAAGGACAGGGTATGATCAGCCC. It yields the protein CASSTRTGYDQP. The full CDR3 protein is CASSTRTGYDQPQHF.

In its sample, this clone was seen many times. The sequence runs out 3 residues before the end of the CDR3; the remainder is reconstructed from the germline J gene. The chain links TRBV19 to TRBJ1-4; 11 nucleotides agree with TRBD1. From germline, CDR1 is LNHDA and CDR2 SQIVND (reference sequence). Trimming took 5 bases from V and 8 from J; bases not matched to a gene: 13. The CDR3 runs 17 residues. CDR3 residues: CASSPGQGAAGGEKLFF. Incomplete CDR3 DNA: TGTGCCAGTAGTCCCGGACAGGGGGCCGCCGGTGGAGAAAAA.

This clone was picked up many times. The read falls 3 residues short of the CDR3 end, and the missing part is taken from the germline J gene. The V and J genes are TRBV30 and TRBJ2-7; tentative D call: TRBD1 (6 bases). Trimming cost V 3 bases and J 3 bases, with 18 bases left between them. The germline CDR1 and CDR2 sequences are GTSNPN and SVGIG (reference sequence). The CDR3 sequence is 15 residues long. The CDR3 DNA, read in part, is TGTGCCTGGAGCCATGGCAGGGGTGACGTCTACGAG. This encodes CAWSHGRGDVYE. The full CDR3 reads CAWSHGRGDVYEQYF.

Many counts were recorded for this clone. The read terminates 3 residues ahead of where the CDR3 ends, so the germline J gene completes it. The rearrangement joins TRBV7-9 to TRBJ1-6, with a weak D call TRBD1 (5 bases). V was pared by 2 bases and J by 11 bases, with 10 bases between. The CDR3 has 13 amino acids. CDR1 SEHNR and CDR2 FQNEAQ come from the germline V gene (reference sequence). CDR3 in amino acids: CASSLTGGAPLHF. CDR3 DNA (partial): TGTGCCAGCAGCTTAACGGGAGGGGCACCC.

This clone was recorded many times. From the germline J gene comes the end of the CDR3, since the read stops 3 residues before it. V is TRBV28 and J is TRBJ2-5, with TRBD2 as a possible D gene (6 bases). The V gene's germline CDR1 is MDHEN and CDR2 SYDVKM. CDR3 length: 13 residues. V was pared by 2 bases and J by 4 bases, with 8 bases between. The DNA read from the CDR3 is TGTGCCAGCAGTTTAGGGGGGAGAGAGACC. It specifies CASSLGGRET. The CDR3, in full, reads CASSLGGRETQYF.

This clone was seen ten or more times. The read ends 3 residues shy of where the CDR3 ends; the end is completed using the germline J gene. The chain uses TRBV20-1 and TRBJ1-4; D perhaps matches TRBD1 (6 bases). The CDR3 loop spans 13 amino acids. Trimming took off 0 bases at V and 5 bases at J, with 7 bases between the two ends. Germline-derived CDR1 and CDR2 are DFQATT and SNEGSKA (reference sequence). The CDR3 region is CSARDRGNEKLFF. The CDR3 bases that were read are TGCAGTGCTAGAGATAGGGGGAATGAAAAA.

This clone was observed at least ten times. The CDR3 end is not reached by the read, which stops 3 residues before it; the germline J gene fills it in. The chain employs TRBV4-2 and TRBJ2-7, with 11 positions matching TRBD2. The CDR3 is 16 amino acids. Looked up from germline, CDR1 is LGHNA and CDR2 is YNFKEQ. J lost 5 bases, V lost 3 bases, and 9 bases had no gene match. The CDR3 loop is CASSQSLAGASHEQYF. The sequenced CDR3 bases are TGTGCCAGCAGCCAGTCACTAGCGGGAGCCTCTCACGAG.

Many counts were recorded for this clone. The CDR3 extends 3 residues past the end of the read, so its final part is completed from the germline J gene. The genes are TRBV5-6 and TRBJ2-5; tentatively, D is TRBD2 (6 bases). Germline loops: CDR1 SGHDT, CDR2 YYEEEE. Trimming left V 3 bases short and J 5 bases short, with 14 bases between. CDR3 length equals 14 residues. CDR3 protein: CASSSSGVVETQYF. CDR3 bases read: TGTGCCAGCAGCTCCTCGGGGGTTGTGGAGACC.

This clone was counted ten times or more. Read coverage stops 3 residues before the CDR3 terminus; the germline J gene supplies the remainder. The chain is built from TRBV6-4 and TRBJ2-2; D ambiguous. Germline loops: CDR1 MRHNA, CDR2 SNTAGT. The V end was cut by 8 bases, the J end by 1 base, with 11 bases between. The CDR3 totals 14 residues. CDR3 bases read: TGTGCCAGCCGAAAGGCCCTGAACACCGGGGAG. This encodes CASRKALNTGE. The CDR3 reads in full as CASRKALNTGELFF.

This clone was seen repeatedly, ten times or more. The read terminates 3 residues before the CDR3 end, so the remaining end is supplied by the germline J gene. V and J are TRBV19 and TRBJ2-1; TRBD1 matches at 7 bases. Germline loops: CDR1 LNHDA, CDR2 SQIVND (reference sequence). The CDR3 totals 15 residues. V lost 3 bases and J lost 4; bases outside the gene matches: 6. The CDR3 bases that were read are TGTGCCAGTAGTATCCGGGACAGAGAATACAATGAG. Its protein is CASSIRDREYNE. Given in full, the CDR3 is CASSIRDREYNEQFF.

The table lists this clone with many counts. The read gets to within 3 residues of the CDR3 end, and the germline J gene fills in the rest. The rearrangement uses TRBV10-3 and TRBJ1-1; D is ambiguous. Germline loops: CDR1 ENHRY, CDR2 SYGVKD. This CDR3 spans 13 amino acids. V lost 0 bases to trimming and J lost 3 bases, with 5 bases between them. The CDR3 DNA, read in part, is TGTGCCATCAGTGAGTCGCGGGACACTGAA. This codes for CAISESRDTE. The complete CDR3 sequence is CAISESRDTEAFF.

This clone came up many times. The read ends 3 residues shy of where the CDR3 ends; the end is completed using the germline J gene. This rearrangement joins TRBV20-1 to TRBJ1-2; possibly TRBD1 for D (6 bases). The germline gives CDR1 DFQATT, CDR2 SNEGSKA (reference sequence). This CDR3 spans 14 amino acids. V gave up 0 bases and J gave up 5 bases, with 13 bases separating them. The covered CDR3 bases are TGCAGTGCTAGAGACACCGGACAGTTTTATGGC. It yields the protein CSARDTGQFYG. The whole CDR3 is CSARDTGQFYGYTF.

This clone was detected ten times or more. The CDR3 end is not reached by the read, which stops 3 residues before it; the germline J gene fills it in. The chain joins TRBV20-1 to TRBJ2-3, with 10 bases fitting TRBD2. Germline V gene data show CDR1 as DFQATT and CDR2 as SNEGSKA (reference sequence). This CDR3 has 16 residues. Unmatched junction bases numbered 10, after V lost 3 bases and J lost 4 bases. The CDR3 here is CSAREPSGSFADTQYF. Partial CDR3 DNA: TGCAGTGCTAGGGAACCTAGCGGGAGTTTCGCAGATACG.

This clone was detected ten times or more. The read halts 3 residues ahead of the CDR3 end, with the missing end drawn from the germline J gene. This chain joins TRBV5-1 and TRBJ2-6; 9 bases fit TRBD1. The CDR3 totals 18 residues. Germline V gene data show CDR1 as SGHRS and CDR2 as YFSETQ. The V segment lost 2 bases and the J segment 0 bases; nucleotides outside the gene matches: 6. Partial CDR3 DNA: TGCGCCAGCAGCTTAGGGACAGGGACGTCCTCTGGGGCCAACGTC. This translates into CASSLGTGTSSGANV. The entire CDR3 sequence reads CASSLGTGTSSGANVLTF.

This clone appeared a few times. The read ends 3 residues shy of where the CDR3 ends; the end is completed using the germline J gene. V usage is TRBV18 and J usage is TRBJ2-7; 10 bases are a match to TRBD1. The CDR3 runs 14 residues. Germline CDR1 reads KGHSH; CDR2 reads LQKENI. V was pared by 3 bases and J by 3 bases, with 2 bases of the junction left unmatched. The CDR3 DNA, read in part, is TGTGCCAGCTCACCGCGGGACAGGGGCTACGAG. Its translation: CASSPRDRGYE. The complete CDR3 reads CASSPRDRGYEQYF.

This clone was observed at least ten times. The CDR3 goes on 3 residues after the read ends, and that part is filled in from the germline J gene. The chain has TRBV7-2 and TRBJ1-4; no clear D gene. The CDR3 extends over 15 amino acids. V was shortened by 2 bases and J by 3 bases, with 10 bases between the two germline ends. Germline-derived CDR1 and CDR2 are SGHTA and FQGNSA. The sequenced CDR3 bases are TGTGCCAGCAGCTTAACGTCCGGGGCTAATGAAAAA. This sequence encodes CASSLTSGANEK. The whole CDR3 reads CASSLTSGANEKLFF.

In this sample, this clone turned up many times. The observed sequence ends 3 residues before the CDR3 terminus, with the missing tail filled in from the germline J gene. J is TRBJ2-1 and V is TRBV7-8; TRBD1 agrees at 7 bases. The junction had 9 bases not matched to a gene; V was cut back by 4 bases and J by 3 bases. The CDR3 runs to 16 residues. Germline CDR1 is SGHVS and CDR2 is FQNEAQ. The CDR3 region is CASSSLRGTNYNEQFF. The sequenced CDR3 bases are TGTGCCAGCAGCTCCCTCAGGGGGACGAACTACAATGAG.

This clone was observed at least ten times. From the germline J gene comes the end of the CDR3, since the read stops 3 residues before it. The chain has TRBV19 and TRBJ2-4; TRBD1 might be the D (6 bases). CDR3 size: 14 residues. The germline CDR1 and CDR2 sequences are LNHDA and SQIVND (reference sequence). V was shortened by 5 bases and J by 5 bases, with 13 bases between the two germline ends. The sequenced CDR3 bases are TGTGCCAGTAGTTCCACCGGGACACAAAACATT. Amino acids: CASSSTGTQNI. The full CDR3 reads CASSSTGTQNIQYF.

This clone was counted at least ten times. The DNA ends 3 residues before the CDR3 does, and the rest of the CDR3 is filled in from the germline J gene. The V gene is TRBV10-3, the J gene TRBJ1-5; TRBD1 is a possible D gene (6 bases). In germline, CDR1 is ENHRY, CDR2 SYGVKD. V lost 10 bases and J 2 bases, leaving 15 bases between the germline ends. The CDR3 totals 14 residues. CDR3 region: CATLDAGGNQPQHF. The sequenced part of the CDR3 DNA is TGTGCCACCCTGGACGCAGGGGGCAATCAGCCC.

In this sample, this clone turned up many times. Read sequence stops 3 residues before the CDR3 end, and the germline J gene provides the missing end. The V and J genes are TRBV19 and TRBJ2-3; D not resolved. The CDR3 totals 12 residues. The germline V gene encodes CDR1 LNHDA and CDR2 SQIVND (reference sequence). V lost 2 bases and J 6 bases, leaving 6 bases between the germline ends. The CDR3: CASSITQDTQYF. The CDR3 DNA, read in part, is TGTGCCAGTAGTATAACCCAGGATACG.

This clone was observed many times. The sequenced part of the CDR3 DNA is TGCAGTGCCCAACAGGATTCTAACTATGGC. Translating it yields CSAQQDSNYG. The whole CDR3 region reads CSAQQDSNYGYTF. The chain joins TRBV20-1 to TRBJ1-2; D is possibly TRBD1 (5 bases). The read ends 3 residues early relative to the CDR3; the germline J gene fills the gap. From germline, CDR1 is DFQATT and CDR2 SNEGSKA (reference sequence). The germline V and J ends were trimmed by 6 bases and 0 bases, with 11 bases remaining between them. The CDR3 totals 13 residues.

This clone came up many times. The CDR3 end is not reached by the read, which stops 3 residues before it; the germline J gene fills it in. The V gene is TRBV20-1, the J gene TRBJ1-5, with D perhaps TRBD1 (5 bases). The V end was cut by 1 base, the J end by 0 bases, with 7 bases between. This CDR3 comprises 14 residues. Germline CDR1 DFQATT, CDR2 SNEGSKA (reference sequence). This CDR3 reads CSARGTSSNQPQHF. CDR3 DNA (partial): TGCAGTGCTAGAGGGACAAGTAGCAATCAGCCC.